Shown below are 30 T cell receptor beta chains from a single sample sequenced in a study of CD8+CD57+ T cells in acquired aplastic anemia. TCR beta VDJ and CDR3 profiling used genomic DNA as template. TCRdb re-analysed the reads in MiXCR, keeping a single row per CDR3 protein. The sample lists roughly 51,000 distinct CDR3 sequences, roughly 69% occurring once. The sequenced sample was sorted CD4+, CD8+, or CD8+CD57+ T cells (not recorded which) from PBMCs. Receptor source: a human donor in good health, serving as a control.

This clonotype was counted a single time. The chain couples TRBV19 to TRBJ1-1, with 7 bases matching TRBD1. V shed 3 bases and J 4 bases; nucleotides not matched to a gene: 8. This CDR3 contains 15 residues. CDR1 is LNHDA, CDR2 SQIVND, per germline (reference sequence). The CDR3 protein is CASSMTGRGSTEAFF. Written as DNA, the CDR3 is TGTGCCAGTAGTATGACAGGGAGGGGAAGCACTGAAGCTTTCTTT.

V gene TRBV15 combines with J gene TRBJ2-2; the match to TRBD2 covers 8 bases. CDR1 is LNHNV and CDR2 is YYDKDF in the germline V gene (reference sequence). Unmatched junction bases numbered 9, after V lost 5 bases and J lost 7 bases. The CDR3 sequence is 15 residues long. The CDR3 DNA reads as TGTGCCACCAGCGCCCCCGGGACTAGAATCGGGGAGCTGTTTTTT. The encoded protein is CATSAPGTRIGELFF.

This chain connects TRBV25-1 to TRBJ2-1; 11 nucleotides align to TRBD2. Germline CDR1 MGHDK, CDR2 SYGVNS. The CDR3 length is 15 residues. The V gene end was trimmed by 4 bases and the J gene end by 5 bases; junction bases not matched to a gene: 4. As DNA, the CDR3 is TGTGCCAGCAGTGGGCTAGCGGGAGGCCACAATGAGCAGTTCTTC. Its translation: CASSGLAGGHNEQFF.

The rearrangement links TRBV24-1 to TRBJ2-1; D unclear. The CDR3 spans 12 residues. Trimming shortened V by 2 bases and J by 9 bases, and 7 bases separated the two germline ends. Germline V gene data show CDR1 as KGHDR and CDR2 as SFDVKD. The CDR3 region is CATSDSTAEQFF. CDR3 in DNA: TGTGCCACCAGTGATTCAACAGCTGAGCAGTTCTTC.

The rearrangement joins TRBV10-3 to TRBJ2-7, with 9 bases identical to TRBD1. Germline V gene sequence: CDR1 ENHRY, CDR2 SYGVKD. CDR3 size: 17 residues. Trimming cost V 2 bases and J 5 bases; bases outside gene matches: 13. CDR3: CAISEPGQGLRIHEQYF. Written as DNA, the CDR3 is TGTGCCATCAGTGAGCCAGGACAGGGGCTAAGAATCCACGAGCAGTACTTC.

About this clonotype itself: One end of the junction varies from germline; a read error may be responsible. The rearrangement joins TRBV25-1 to TRBJ1-4; D might be TRBD1 (6 bases). Germline V gene sequence: CDR1 MGHDK, CDR2 SYGVNS. The CDR3 sequence is 15 residues long. The DNA for the CDR3 is TGTGCCAGCAGTGAACCCAGGGGACCTAATCAAAAACTGTTTTTT. This encodes CASSEPRGPNQKLFF.

The chain couples TRBV2 to TRBJ1-5, with D possibly being TRBD1 (5 bases). The V gene lost 3 bases and the J gene lost 1 base, with 10 bases spanning the gap. Germline values: CDR1 SNHLY, CDR2 FYNNEI. CDR3 length: 15 amino acids. CDR3 protein: CASSETEGSNQPQHF. CDR3 DNA: TGTGCCAGCAGTGAGACAGAGGGAAGCAATCAGCCCCAGCATTTT. The whole variable domain, filled in from reference TRBV2 and TRBJ1-5, reads EPEVTQTPSHQVTQMGQEVILRCVPISNHLYFYWYRQILGQKVEFLVSFYNNEISEKSEIFDDQFSVERPDGSNFTLKIRSTKLEDSAMYFCASSETEGSNQPQHFGDGTRLSIL.

The count of this clonotype is one. CDR3 in DNA: TGTGCCAGCAGTGAATTTTCAGGTCCCTCCGGCTCTGGGACCCAGTACTTC. This sequence encodes CASSEFSGPSGSGTQYF. V usage is TRBV25-1 and J usage is TRBJ2-5; D gene ambiguous. This CDR3 contains 17 residues. Looked up from germline, CDR1 is MGHDK and CDR2 is SYGVNS. V dropped 1 base and J dropped 7 bases, with 22 bases sitting between them. The full variable domain, with the rest looked up from reference TRBV25-1 and TRBJ2-5, is EADIYQTPRYLVIGTGKKITLECSQTMGHDKMYWYQQDPGMELHLIHYSYGVNSTEKGDLSSESTVSRIRTEHFPLTLESARPSHTSQYLCASSEFSGPSGSGTQYFGPGTRLLVL.

V is TRBV5-6 and J is TRBJ2-3, with 12 bases identical to TRBD2. CDR1 is SGHDT and CDR2 is YYEEEE in the germline V gene. The CDR3 is made up of 18 amino acids. Germline trimming cut 0 bases from V and 11 bases from J; bases unmatched to any gene: 16. CDR3 bases: TGTGCCAGCAGCTTGGCCAAGGAAGGACTAGCGGGACACAATGAGCAGTATTTT. Amino acids: CASSLAKEGLAGHNEQYF.

The chain employs TRBV29-1 and TRBJ2-7; the match to TRBD2 covers 11 bases. Germline CDR1 and CDR2: SQVTM and ANQGSEA. The J segment lost 0 bases and the V segment lost 7 bases, leaving 5 bases of the junction unmatched. This CDR3 is built from 14 residues. CDR3 region: CSGLAGQGSYEQYF. CDR3 DNA: TGCAGCGGACTAGCGGGACAGGGCTCCTACGAGCAGTACTTC.

For the CDR3, the DNA is TGCAGCGCAGACCCGTCTGAAGCTTTCTTT. Residues: CSADPSEAFF. This chain uses TRBV29-1 with TRBJ1-1; D unresolved. Trimming pared 7 bases from V and 6 bases from J, leaving 9 bases between. There are 10 residues in the CDR3. Germline V CDR1 and CDR2: SQVTM, ANQGSEA.

The J gene is TRBJ2-2, the V gene TRBV7-9; D is unclear. Germline CDR1 SEHNR, CDR2 FQNEAQ (reference sequence). The CDR3 totals 13 residues. V was clipped by 6 bases and J by 4 bases, with 9 bases between them. The DNA for the CDR3 is TGTGCCAGCAGAGCCGTCAGCACCGGGGAGCTGTTTTTT. Its translation is CASRAVSTGELFF.

This clonotype showed up just a few times. V gene TRBV20-1 combines with J gene TRBJ1-1; no reliable D call. The CDR3 is 13 amino acids. Germline V gives CDR1 DFQATT, CDR2 SNEGSKA (reference sequence). Trimming took off 2 bases at V and 1 base at J, with 8 bases between the two ends. DNA for the CDR3: TGCAGTGCTAGAAGGCTGGCGAACACTGAAGCTTTCTTT. Translated, it gives CSARRLANTEAFF.

This clonotype was observed a few times. The chain joins TRBV7-9 to TRBJ2-3, with D perhaps matching TRBD2 (7 bases). This CDR3 comprises 14 residues. V shed 5 bases and J shed 13 bases, with 22 bases lying between them. From germline, CDR1 is SEHNR and CDR2 FQNEAQ (reference sequence). CDR3 coding DNA: TGTGCCAGCAGCCTACAAGGGGGGGCCCGGGTCAAGTATTTT. The encoded protein is CASSLQGGARVKYF.

This chain uses TRBV19 with TRBJ1-6; TRBD1 is a possible D gene (5 bases). CDR3 length: 13 amino acids. V lost 7 bases and J 7 bases, leaving 11 bases between the germline ends. Germline assignment: CDR1 LNHDA and CDR2 SQIVND (reference sequence). CDR3 nucleotides: TGTGCCAGTAAAGGCAGGGAAAATTCACCCCTCCACTTT. It yields the protein CASKGRENSPLHF.

This chain joins TRBV10-3 and TRBJ1-6; D perhaps matches TRBD1 (6 bases). Germline CDR1 reads ENHRY; CDR2 reads SYGVKD. Trimming cost V 7 bases and J 8 bases, with 15 bases left between them. This CDR3 comprises 14 residues. The CDR3 region is CAINKQGRDSPLHF. CDR3 sequence (DNA): TGTGCCATCAACAAACAGGGAAGGGATTCACCCCTCCACTTT.

As to this clonotype: An end of the junction differs from the germline gene, which may be a read error. The chain has TRBV15 and TRBJ2-5, with 10 bases lining up with TRBD1. This CDR3 spans 16 amino acids. The germline gives CDR1 LNHNV, CDR2 YYDKDF (reference sequence). The CDR3 loop reads CAISSRDRGSRETQYF. Written as DNA, the CDR3 is TGTGCCATCAGCAGCCGGGACAGGGGTTCTCGGGAGACCCAGTACTTC.

In this sample, this clonotype turned up many times. V usage is TRBV5-1 and J usage is TRBJ1-4; 8 bases are shared with TRBD1. Per germline, CDR1 SGHRS and CDR2 YFSETQ. The CDR3 extends over 17 amino acids. V lost 4 bases, J lost 0 bases, and 8 bases stayed unmatched. The CDR3 loop is CASSPGQGWATNEKLFF. The CDR3 coding sequence is TGCGCCAGCAGCCCCGGACAGGGCTGGGCAACTAATGAAAAACTGTTTTTT.

The V call is TRBV15, the J call TRBJ1-1; D unclear. Germline V gives CDR1 LNHNV, CDR2 YYDKDF (reference sequence). The CDR3 runs 14 residues. V lost 5 bases, J lost 0 bases, and 10 bases lay in between. The CDR3 spells CATSPTDMNTEAFF. CDR3 nucleotide sequence: TGTGCCACCAGCCCGACGGATATGAACACTGAAGCTTTCTTT.

The J gene is TRBJ2-2, the V gene TRBV10-1; D perhaps matches TRBD1 (6 bases). The CDR3 consists of 14 residues. Germline assignment: CDR1 WNHNN and CDR2 SYGVQD (reference sequence). V was cut by 5 bases and J by 4 bases, with 11 bases left in between. The CDR3: CASSTGTITGELFF. The CDR3 DNA sequence: TGCGCCAGCAGTACCGGGACAATCACCGGGGAGCTGTTTTTT.

The chain has TRBV7-8 and TRBJ1-5; no clear D gene. With 0 bases removed from V and 6 bases from J, the gap between germline ends came to 12 bases. This CDR3 region has 15 residues. Looked up from germline, CDR1 is SGHVS and CDR2 is FQNEAQ. CDR3 region: CASSLAGPTRQPQHF. The CDR3 coding sequence is TGTGCCAGCAGCTTAGCGGGCCCGACGCGTCAGCCCCAGCATTTT. The variable domain in full, completed from reference TRBV7-8 and TRBJ1-5, reads GAGVSQSPRYKVAKRGQDVALRCDPISGHVSLFWYQQALGQGPEFLTYFQNEAQLDKSGLPSDRFFAERPEGSVSTLKIQRTQQEDSAVYLCASSLAGPTRQPQHFGDGTRLSIL.

This rearrangement joins TRBV29-1 to TRBJ2-1; D is ambiguous. Trimming removed 7 bases at V and 0 bases at J, with 10 bases between. In germline, CDR1 is SQVTM, CDR2 ANQGSEA. CDR3 length equals 13 residues. As DNA, the CDR3 is TGCAGCGGCGTAGACGGCTCCTACAATGAGCAGTTCTTC. Translation: CSGVDGSYNEQFF.

This CDR3 is CSVEAGGYGYTF. The CDR3 DNA sequence: TGCAGCGTTGAAGCAGGGGGCTATGGCTACACCTTC. The V call is TRBV29-1, the J call TRBJ1-2, with 7 bases aligning to TRBD1. Losses at the gene ends were 1 base for V and 4 bases for J; bases not matched to a gene: 0. Per the germline V gene, CDR1 is SQVTM and CDR2 is ANQGSEA. This CDR3 has 12 amino acids. The complete variable domain, with remaining parts taken from reference TRBV29-1 and TRBJ1-2, reads SAVISQKPSRDICQRGTSLTIQCQVDSQVTMMFWYRQQPGQSLTLIATANQGSEATYESGFVIDKFPISRPNLTFSTLTVSNMSPEDSSIYLCSVEAGGYGYTFGSGTRLTVV.

The chain has TRBV7-9 and TRBJ2-7; D is uncertain. The germline V and J ends were trimmed by 3 bases and 2 bases, with 8 bases remaining between them. This CDR3 contains 13 residues. The V gene's germline CDR1 is SEHNR and CDR2 FQNEAQ (reference sequence). The CDR3: CASSFDGAYEQYF. The DNA of the CDR3 is TGTGCCAGCAGCTTCGACGGAGCCTACGAGCAGTACTTC.

This clonotype was seen more than once but under ten times. The chain employs TRBV7-7 and TRBJ1-2; D gene unclear. With 5 bases removed from V and 7 bases from J, the gap between germline ends came to 14 bases. The germline CDR1 and CDR2 sequences are SSHAT and FNYEAQ (reference sequence). The CDR3 has 13 residues. The CDR3 DNA follows: TGTGCCAGCAGCCCGGAGTTTGGGTCTGGCTACACCTTC. Protein sequence: CASSPEFGSGYTF.

This clonotype was counted between two and nine times. Here the CDR3 reads CASSIQGRTEAFF. The CDR3 coding sequence is TGTGCCAGTAGTATCCAGGGGCGTACTGAAGCTTTCTTT. The chain couples TRBV19 to TRBJ1-1, with a tentative D call TRBD1 (6 bases). Germline V gives CDR1 LNHDA, CDR2 SQIVND (reference sequence). V was clipped by 3 bases and J by 5 bases, with 10 bases between them. The CDR3 contains 13 residues.

The rearrangement links TRBV29-1 to TRBJ1-2; D is ambiguous. This CDR3 region has 13 residues. Trimming pared 4 bases from V and 1 base from J, leaving 10 bases between. Germline lookup yields CDR1 SQVTM and CDR2 ANQGSEA. The CDR3 spells CSVGEDGNYGYTF. The CDR3 DNA is TGCAGCGTTGGGGAGGATGGTAACTATGGCTACACCTTC.

This chain links TRBV9 with TRBJ2-3, with D perhaps TRBD2 (7 bases). The length of the CDR3 is 17 residues. Germline loops: CDR1 SGDLS, CDR2 YYNGEE. V was pared by 0 bases and J by 4 bases, with 18 bases between. DNA for the CDR3: TGTGCCAGCAGCGTAGGTGGAGGGGGGGTTACAGCAGATACGCAGTATTTT. Translated: CASSVGGGGVTADTQYF.

The rearrangement uses TRBV2 and TRBJ2-5; the D is unclear. Germline V gene data show CDR1 as SNHLY and CDR2 as FYNNEI. V dropped 6 bases and J dropped 6 bases, with 8 bases sitting between them. The CDR3 loop spans 11 amino acids. CDR3 bases: TGTGCCAGCAGAAGCAGACAGACCCAGTACTTC. As protein: CASRSRQTQYF. The variable domain in full, with the rest retrieved from reference TRBV2 and TRBJ2-5, is EPEVTQTPSHQVTQMGQEVILRCVPISNHLYFYWYRQILGQKVEFLVSFYNNEISEKSEIFDDQFSVERPDGSNFTLKIRSTKLEDSAMYFCASRSRQTQYFGPGTRLLVL.

This clonotype came up once. This chain connects TRBV29-1 to TRBJ2-1; tentative D call: TRBD2 (6 bases). With 5 bases removed from V and 9 bases from J, the gap between germline ends came to 11 bases. Germline V gene lookup returns CDR1 SQVTM and CDR2 ANQGSEA. There are 11 residues in the CDR3. The CDR3 nucleotides read TGCAGCGTTCGGGACTTAGCTGAGCAGTTCTTC. It yields the protein CSVRDLAEQFF.